This passage covers 21 T cell receptor beta chains from one sample sequenced in a study of blood T cell repertoires in COVID-19. Profiling relied on immunoSEQ multiplex PCR, and the TCRdb table lists in-frame clones only, not all of them. The data hold approximately 190,000 clones, with less than 85% observed a single time. What was sequenced was PBMCs or T cells enriched from blood (not recorded which). These receptors came from a woman aged 55 to 70 with acute COVID-19.

This sequence joins TRBV9 and TRBJ1-3; D is unresolved. V was cut by 0 bases and J by 0 bases, with 10 bases left in between. CDR3 size: 16 residues. From germline, CDR1 is SGDLS and CDR2 YYNGEE. CDR3 in amino acids: CASSVGGFNSGNTIYF. The CDR3 DNA reads as TGTGCCAGCAGCGTAGGAGGGTTTAACTCTGGAAACACCATATATTTT. Full variable domain (missing parts from reference TRBV9 and TRBJ1-3): DSGVTQTPKHLITATGQRVTLRCSPRSGDLSVYWYQQSLDQGLQFLIQYYNGEERAKGNILERFSAQQFPDLHSELNLSSLELGDSALYFCASSVGGFNSGNTIYFGEGSWLTVV.

This rearrangement joins TRBV19 to TRBJ1-1, with D possibly being TRBD1 (6 bases). Germline-derived CDR1 and CDR2 are LNHDA and SQIVND (reference sequence). CDR3 length: 14 residues. V lost 4 bases to trimming and J lost 12 bases, with 21 bases between them. The CDR3 spells CASSTQPRTGIPFF. In DNA, the CDR3 is TGTGCCAGTAGTACCCAACCGCGTACAGGGATACCTTTCTTT.

This rearrangement joins TRBV19 to TRBJ2-3; 10 bases fit TRBD2. The CDR3 totals 15 residues. J was trimmed by 0 bases and V by 6 bases; bases with no gene match: 3. CDR1 is LNHDA, CDR2 SQIVND, per germline (reference sequence). This CDR3 reads CASSWTSGSTDTQYF. Written as DNA, the CDR3 is TGTGCCAGTAGCTGGACTAGCGGTAGCACAGATACGCAGTATTTT. Combining the CDR3 with reference TRBV19 and TRBJ2-3 gives the whole variable domain DGGITQSPKYLFRKEGQNVTLSCEQNLNHDAMYWYRQDPGQGLRLIYYSQIVNDFQKGDIAEGYSVSREKKESFPLTVTSAQKNPTAFYLCASSWTSGSTDTQYFGPGTRLTVL.

The rearrangement joins TRBV19 to TRBJ1-1, with TRBD1 matching over 7 bases. CDR1 LNHDA and CDR2 SQIVND come from the germline V gene (reference sequence). There are 16 residues in the CDR3. J was trimmed by 6 bases and V by 4 bases; bases with no gene match: 14. The CDR3 spells CASSTPPWTGASEAFF. CDR3 DNA sequence: TGTGCCAGTAGTACCCCTCCCTGGACAGGAGCCTCTGAAGCTTTCTTT.

V usage is TRBV6-5 and J usage is TRBJ2-1, with D tentatively TRBD1 (6 bases). V was pared by 5 bases and J by 5 bases, with 10 bases between. CDR1 and CDR2 (germline): MNHEY, SVGAGI. This CDR3 is built from 13 residues. CDR3 loop: CASSRQAHNEQFF. The CDR3 bases are TGTGCCAGCAGTCGACAGGCCCACAATGAGCAGTTCTTC.

Comment on this clone: Other DNA sequences in this sample translate to the same CDR3. The gene calls are TRBV30 and TRBJ1-1, with D possibly being TRBD1 (5 bases). CDR1 is GTSNPN and CDR2 is SVGIG in the germline V gene (reference sequence). V was shortened by 2 bases and J by 5 bases, with 12 bases between the two germline ends. The CDR3 is made up of 13 amino acids. CDR3: CAWSSGGGTEAFF. The CDR3 DNA reads TGTGCCTGGAGTTCCGGGGGTGGTACTGAAGCTTTCTTT.

The rearrangement links TRBV18 to TRBJ2-3, with TRBD1 identical over 10 bases. The CDR3 extends over 20 amino acids. CDR1 KGHSH and CDR2 LQKENI come from the germline V gene. V shed 4 bases, J shed 3 bases, and the junction held 19 bases outside the gene matches. The CDR3 loop reads CASSLRPIRDRGVGTDTQYF. The DNA for the CDR3 is TGTGCCAGCTCACTCCGACCCATACGGGACAGGGGAGTTGGAACAGATACGCAGTATTTT.

The chain recombines TRBV7-9 with TRBJ2-1; 9 bases agree with TRBD2. This CDR3 spans 15 amino acids. In germline, CDR1 is SEHNR, CDR2 FQNEAQ (reference sequence). V dropped 3 bases and J dropped 5; count of bases not matched to a gene: 5. The CDR3 is CASSFSGRLDNEQFF. CDR3 sequence (DNA): TGTGCCAGCAGCTTTAGCGGGAGATTAGACAATGAGCAGTTCTTC.

The chain is built from TRBV5-1 and TRBJ2-1, with 8 positions matching TRBD1. V was clipped by 3 bases and J by 9 bases; unmatched bases: 5. There are 13 residues in the CDR3. Germline CDR1 and CDR2: SGHRS and YFSETQ. The CDR3 loop is CASSSRGLSEQFF. The CDR3 nucleotides read TGCGCCAGCAGCTCCAGGGGGCTTAGTGAGCAGTTCTTC.

The genes are TRBV19 and TRBJ2-4; D might be TRBD1 (5 bases). The CDR3 spans 16 residues. Germline-derived CDR1 and CDR2 are LNHDA and SQIVND (reference sequence). The germline V and J ends were trimmed by 5 bases and 5 bases, with 19 bases remaining between them. CDR3 in amino acids: CASSPRAGRIQNIQYF. The CDR3 nucleotides read TGTGCCAGTAGTCCCAGGGCCGGAAGGATACAAAACATTCAGTACTTC.

The chain links TRBV6-2 or TRBV6-3 to TRBJ2-1, with 8 bases lining up with TRBD2. V dropped 0 bases and J dropped 12; count of bases not matched to a gene: 10. The CDR3 spans 15 residues. Germline assignment: CDR1 MNHEY and CDR2 SVGEGT. CDR3: CASSYSNGGRSRQFF. In DNA, the CDR3 is TGTGCCAGCAGTTACTCGAATGGCGGGAGGAGCCGGCAGTTCTTC.

There are a few counts of this clone. The chain joins TRBV7-6 to TRBJ2-3; no definite D call. The CDR3 runs to 12 residues. V lost 5 bases and J 8 bases, leaving 11 bases between the germline ends. Germline lookup yields CDR1 SGHVS and CDR2 FNYEAQ. This CDR3 is CASSVSSSTQYF. CDR3 in DNA: TGTGCCAGCAGCGTATCTTCGAGTACGCAGTATTTT.

The V gene is TRBV5-1, the J gene TRBJ2-1; D may be TRBD2 (6 bases). Per the germline V gene, CDR1 is SGHRS and CDR2 is YFSETQ. Trimming shortened V by 1 base and J by 5 bases, and 25 bases separated the two germline ends. The CDR3 length is 19 residues. CDR3 in DNA: TGCGCCAGCAGCTTGAGTGGGGGATGGAGGGCCCTTGATAACAATGAGCAGTTCTTC. Amino acid sequence: CASSLSGGWRALDNNEQFF.

Only one count was recorded for this clone. The chain is built from TRBV7-9 and TRBJ2-3, with D hard to call. The CDR3 totals 13 residues. Between the trimmed V and J ends, which lost 1 base and 2 bases, there was a span of 4 bases. The germline V gene has CDR1 SEHNR and CDR2 FQNEAQ (reference sequence). The CDR3 is CASSLDSTDTQYF. The DNA for the CDR3 is TGTGCCAGCAGCTTAGACTCCACAGATACGCAGTATTTT.

The chain couples TRBV5-1 to TRBJ2-3; 8 nucleotides line up with TRBD1. V lost 4 bases to trimming and J lost 2 bases; unmatched junction nucleotides: 3. CDR3 length: 14 amino acids. Looked up from germline, CDR1 is SGHRS and CDR2 is YFSETQ. In DNA, the CDR3 is TGCGCCAGCAGCCCGGACAGGGTCACAGATACGCAGTATTTT. Amino acid sequence: CASSPDRVTDTQYF.

The CDR3 sequence: CASSQDSFPGATGELFF. In nucleotides, the CDR3 is TGTGCCAGCAGCCAAGATTCTTTTCCAGGGGCCACCGGGGAGCTGTTTTTT. The chain uses TRBV3-1 (or the pseudogene TRBV3-2) and TRBJ2-2; TRBD1 might be the D (6 bases). The length of the CDR3 is 17 residues. The V gene lost 0 bases and the J gene lost 4 bases, with 15 bases spanning the gap. Germline V gene sequence: CDR1 LGHDT, CDR2 YNNKEL (reference sequence).

This clone appeared a single time. The rearrangement links TRBV9 to TRBJ2-6; D is possibly TRBD2 (5 bases). This CDR3 spans 17 amino acids. CDR1 is SGDLS and CDR2 is YYNGEE in the germline V gene. V was shortened by 6 bases and J by 1 base, with 17 bases between the two germline ends. The CDR3 sequence is CASTPWRVPSGANVLTF. CDR3 coding DNA: TGTGCCAGCACCCCGTGGCGGGTGCCGTCTGGGGCCAACGTCCTGACTTTC.

The chain uses TRBV6-1 and TRBJ1-1, with a possible D match to TRBD1 (6 bases). The CDR3 loop spans 14 amino acids. The V end lost 3 bases, the J end lost 5 bases, and 13 bases lay between the germline ends. CDR1 is MNHNS and CDR2 is SASEGT in the germline V gene. This CDR3 reads CASSDPGARTEAFF. The CDR3 region has the DNA TGTGCCAGCAGTGACCCAGGGGCGCGGACTGAAGCTTTCTTT.

A few counts support this clone. The rearrangement links TRBV11-2 to TRBJ1-4; TRBD1 is a possible D gene (5 bases). Trimming shortened V by 5 bases and J by 8 bases, and 9 bases separated the two germline ends. The CDR3 loop spans 12 amino acids. The germline CDR1 and CDR2 sequences are SGHAT and FQNNGV. In nucleotides, the CDR3 is TGTGCCAGCAGCAGACAGCGAGAAAAACTGTTTTTT. It yields the protein CASSRQREKLFF.

This chain connects TRBV19 to TRBJ2-5; D is perhaps TRBD2 (5 bases). This CDR3 has 13 residues. The germline V and J ends were trimmed by 5 bases and 5 bases, with 12 bases remaining between them. The germline CDR1 and CDR2 sequences are LNHDA and SQIVND (reference sequence). The CDR3 spells CASSSTGSETQYF. CDR3 nucleotide sequence: TGTGCCAGTAGTTCAACGGGATCGGAGACCCAGTACTTC.

This clone was seen only once. The CDR3 reads CASSLAQMNTEAFF. CDR3 sequence (DNA): TGTGCCAGCAGCTTAGCACAGATGAACACTGAAGCTTTCTTT. The genes are TRBV7-2 and TRBJ1-1; D ambiguous. The CDR3 is made up of 14 amino acids. V lost 0 bases and J lost 0, with 5 bases in between. Germline CDR1 reads SGHTA; CDR2 reads FQGNSA.